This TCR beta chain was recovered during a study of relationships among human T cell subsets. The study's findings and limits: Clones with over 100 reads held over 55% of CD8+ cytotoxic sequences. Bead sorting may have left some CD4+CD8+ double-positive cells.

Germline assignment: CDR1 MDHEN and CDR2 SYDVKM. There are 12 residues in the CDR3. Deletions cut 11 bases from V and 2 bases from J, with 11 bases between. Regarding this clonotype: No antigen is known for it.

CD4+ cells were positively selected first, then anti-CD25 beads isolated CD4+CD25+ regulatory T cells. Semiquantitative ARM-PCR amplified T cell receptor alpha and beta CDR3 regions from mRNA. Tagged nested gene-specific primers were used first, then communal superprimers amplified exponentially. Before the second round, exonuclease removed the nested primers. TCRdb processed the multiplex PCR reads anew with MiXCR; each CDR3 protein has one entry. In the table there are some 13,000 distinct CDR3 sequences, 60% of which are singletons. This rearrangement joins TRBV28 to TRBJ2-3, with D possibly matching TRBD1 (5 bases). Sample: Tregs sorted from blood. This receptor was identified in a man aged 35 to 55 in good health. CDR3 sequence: CAVLGDTDTQYF. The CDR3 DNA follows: TGTGCCGTGCTAGGGGACACAGATACGCAGTATTTT. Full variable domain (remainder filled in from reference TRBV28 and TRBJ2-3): DVKVTQSSRYLVKRTGEKVFLECVQDMDHENMFWYRQDPGLGLRLIYFSYDVKMKEKGDIPEGYSVSREKKERFSLILESASTNQTSMYLCAVLGDTDTQYFGPGTRLTVL.